The source of this T cell receptor (beta chain) is a study of blood T cell repertoires in COVID-19. Authors' methods: Reference gene primer amplification yielded estimated nucleated cell counts. Profiled with immunoSEQ multiplex PCR; TCRdb holds only in-frame clones, not every one. V, J and clone size were drawn from that table, and D and trimming were deduced from the DNA. Among about 410,000 clones listed, 90% were seen once. On this clone itself: Other nucleotide sequences from this sample produce the same CDR3.

In germline, CDR1 is MNHEY, CDR2 SVGAGI. The CDR3 loop spans 13 amino acids. V dropped 0 bases and J dropped 6; count of bases not matched to a gene: 1. The sequence was collected from a young man who had recovered from COVID-19. The V call is TRBV6-5, the J call TRBJ1-2, with TRBD1 matching over 7 bases. Material for sequencing was PBMCs or T cells enriched from blood (not recorded which). The CDR3 nucleotides read TGTGCCAGCAGTTACTCAGGGGGCGATGGCTACACCTTC. It is translated as CASSYSGGDGYTF.